This TCR beta chain was observed in a study of CD8+ T cells in alopecia areata. This CDR3 comprises 13 residues. The ends were cut back, 8 bases at V and 8 bases at J, with 16 bases in the middle. CDR1 is SGHAT and CDR2 is FQNNGV in the germline V gene. Points on this clone: Its specificity is not known.

RNA was isolated and reverse transcribed to cDNA, the sequencing template. TCRdb's table, derived via immunoSEQ multiplex PCR, lists solely in-frame clones and lacks some. The repertoire holds 150,000 or so clones, with around 87% as singletons. Study-wide results and caveats: Between patients, shared TCR sequences were less clear than in mice. This was possibly due in part to HLA diversity in the patient population. Resident alphabeta T-cell populations of normal skin are likewise subject to sequencing in scalp samples. More clonal than normal scalp was lesional scalp, particularly alopecia totalis/universalis.

The clonotype comes from a human donor with alopecia areata. Sequencing was performed on CD8+ T cells sorted from blood, taken at week 0. The chain uses TRBV11-2 and TRBJ2-1; tentatively, D is TRBD1 or TRBD2 (5 bases each). The CDR3 region is CASGTSLVYEQFF. The CDR3 bases are TGTGCCAGCGGGACGTCACTAGTTTATGAGCAGTTCTTC.